This TCR beta chain was profiled in a study of cytomegalovirus exposure and HLA in healthy donors. The trim removed 6 bases at V and 6 bases at J, leaving 9 bases unmatched. Germline V lookup: CDR1 MNHEY, CDR2 SVGAGI. The CDR3 runs 15 residues. The PCR employed 60 Vbeta primers together with 13 Jbeta primers. Here immunoSEQ multiplex PCR was the method, and the copy in TCRdb shows in-frame clones only, minus some. Of over 110,000 clones listed, roughly 80% are singletons. V gene TRBV6-5 combines with J gene TRBJ2-1; 9 bases agree with TRBD2. The sequencing sample was made of PBMCs. The clonotype was recovered from a man aged 18 to 29 in good health and CMV-seronegative. As DNA, the CDR3 is TGTGCCAGCAGAAAGGGGCGGGGGGGCATCAATGAGCAGTTCTTC. Translated, it gives CASRKGRGGINEQFF.